The 21 T cell receptor beta chains in this list originate from one sample, sequenced in a study of blood T cell repertoires in COVID-19. Data came from immunoSEQ multiplex PCR; TCRdb stores just in-frame clones and leaves some out. The sample lists about 180,000 clones, roughly nine tenths seen once, with approximately 2% in the top ten. Sequencing used peripheral blood. The receptors shown here come from a young man who had recovered from COVID-19.

CDR3 amino acids: CASSFPTSASQGEQFF. DNA of the CDR3: TGTGCCAGCAGTTTTCCTACTAGCGCCTCACAAGGTGAGCAGTTCTTC. The V gene is TRBV28, the J gene TRBJ2-1; 7 bases fit TRBD2. CDR1 is MDHEN, CDR2 SYDVKM, per germline. Trimming removed 3 bases from V and 9 bases from J; junction bases left unmatched: 14. The length of the CDR3 is 16 residues.

This chain uses TRBV6-6 with TRBJ1-3; weak D call: TRBD1 (5 bases). Trimming took 6 bases from V and 3 from J, leaving 9 bases between them. CDR1 and CDR2 from the germline V gene are MNHNY and SVGAGI (reference sequence). The CDR3 is 13 amino acids. The CDR3 is CASRAGHGNTIYF. CDR3 nucleotides: TGTGCCAGCAGGGCAGGGCATGGAAACACCATATATTTT.

The gene calls are TRBV5-8 and TRBJ2-3; 7 bases map to TRBD1. This CDR3 is built from 15 residues. Trimming cost V 0 bases and J 1 base; bases outside gene matches: 2. Germline values: CDR1 SGHTS, CDR2 YDEGEE. DNA of the CDR3: TGTGCCAGCAGCTTGGCCCAGGGGGGCACAGATACGCAGTATTTT. Protein: CASSLAQGGTDTQYF.

The chain links TRBV19 to TRBJ1-2; 8 nucleotides line up with TRBD1. The CDR3 has 15 residues. J gave up 0 bases and V 5 bases, and 5 bases lay outside the gene matches. Germline loops: CDR1 LNHDA, CDR2 SQIVND (reference sequence). The CDR3 DNA is TGTGCCAGTAGTCGCGACAGGGGTGCTAACTATGGCTACACCTTC. Translating it yields CASSRDRGANYGYTF. The entire variable domain, with the rest obtained from reference TRBV19 and TRBJ1-2, is as follows: DGGITQSPKYLFRKEGQNVTLSCEQNLNHDAMYWYRQDPGQGLRLIYYSQIVNDFQKGDIAEGYSVSREKKESFPLTVTSAQKNPTAFYLCASSRDRGANYGYTFGSGTRLTVV.

The CDR3 DNA sequence: TGTGCCAGCAGCTTAGTAGGGGGCGGGTTTCAAGAGACCCAGTACTTC. This codes for CASSLVGGGFQETQYF. The gene calls are TRBV11-2 and TRBJ2-5, with TRBD1 identical over 7 bases. CDR3 length: 16 residues. Trimming cost V 1 base and J 2 bases; bases outside gene matches: 7. The germline V gene encodes CDR1 SGHAT and CDR2 FQNNGV.

Comment on this clone: The sample carries other DNA sequences with the same CDR3. The V call is TRBV5-1, the J call TRBJ2-7, with a possible D match to TRBD1 (6 bases). This CDR3 comprises 13 residues. Trimming pared 5 bases from V and 2 bases from J, leaving 11 bases between. In germline, CDR1 is SGHRS, CDR2 YFSETQ. The CDR3 reads CASSLGGTYEQYF. The DNA for the CDR3 is TGCGCCAGCAGTTTAGGGGGAACCTACGAGCAGTACTTC.

The V gene is TRBV5-5, the J gene TRBJ1-5, with TRBD1 matching over 7 bases. Germline V CDR1 and CDR2: SGHKS, YYEKEE (reference sequence). The CDR3 consists of 15 residues. J gave up 6 bases and V 2 bases, and 8 bases lay outside the gene matches. The CDR3 loop reads CASSFGDSPRQPQHF. In nucleotides, the CDR3 is TGTGCCAGCAGCTTTGGGGACAGCCCCCGTCAGCCCCAGCATTTT.

This chain uses TRBV5-4 with TRBJ1-2, with D perhaps TRBD1 (5 bases). The germline V gene has CDR1 SGHNT and CDR2 YYREEE (reference sequence). Trimming took 4 bases from V and 4 from J, leaving 17 bases between them. CDR3 length: 15 residues. CDR3 loop: CASSQGTGLSYGYTF. CDR3 nucleotide sequence: TGTGCCAGCAGCCAGGGTACGGGACTCAGCTATGGCTACACCTTC.

CDR3 residues: CASSYSLQQESAYNSPLHF. The DNA for the CDR3 is TGTGCCAGCAGTTACTCGTTGCAACAGGAATCTGCCTATAATTCACCCCTCCACTTT. This rearrangement joins TRBV6-2 or TRBV6-3 to TRBJ1-6; D might be TRBD1 (5 bases). The CDR3 is made up of 19 amino acids. The ends were cut back, 0 bases at V and 2 bases at J, with 17 bases in the middle. Germline assignment: CDR1 MNHEY and CDR2 SVGEGT.

The chain links TRBV6-6 to TRBJ1-2, with 7 bases lining up with TRBD1. The CDR3 is 12 residues long. Germline V gives CDR1 MNHNY, CDR2 SVGAGI (reference sequence). V shed 7 bases and J 5 bases; nucleotides not matched to a gene: 4. The CDR3 DNA reads as TGTGCCAGCACCCAACAGGGGTATGGCTACACCTTC. This codes for CASTQQGYGYTF.

The chain employs TRBV4-2 and TRBJ2-1; tentative D call: TRBD1 (6 bases). Germline V gene data show CDR1 as LGHNA and CDR2 as YNFKEQ. Trimming pared 0 bases from V and 8 bases from J, leaving 8 bases between. The CDR3 totals 13 residues. The CDR3 protein is CASSQDKGDEQFF. CDR3 DNA: TGTGCCAGCAGCCAAGATAAGGGGGATGAGCAGTTCTTC.

Remarks on this clone: The conserved phenylalanine or tryptophan is not found at the CDR3 terminus, so this likely reflects a read error. The DNA is omitted, as the CDR3 cannot be located on it reliably, and the CDR3 follows TCRdb's listing. V and J are TRBV2 and TRBJ1-2; the table calls TRBD1, which could not be checked here. CDR1 is SNHLY and CDR2 is FYNNEI in the germline V gene. The CDR3 has 13 residues if both end residues are counted. CDR3 amino acids: CASSDFPGQGRSL.

This chain links TRBV27 with TRBJ1-1; tentatively, D is TRBD1 (6 bases). The CDR3 has 12 residues. CDR1 and CDR2 from the germline V gene are MNHEY and SMNVEV (reference sequence). Trimming took 7 bases from V and 6 from J, leaving 12 bases between them. CDR3 sequence reads: CASKEAGAEAFF. The CDR3 DNA reads TGTGCCAGCAAGGAGGCAGGGGCTGAAGCTTTCTTT.

CDR3 in DNA: TGTGCCAGCAGTTTAATGTGGCCTAGCGGGAGCAATGAGCAGTTCTTC. Protein product: CASSLMWPSGSNEQFF. V usage is TRBV27 and J usage is TRBJ2-1; TRBD2 aligns across 10 bases. With 2 bases clipped from V and 6 bases from J, the junction kept 7 bases outside the gene matches. The CDR3 is 16 amino acids. Germline V lookup: CDR1 MNHEY, CDR2 SMNVEV (reference sequence).

The rearrangement uses TRBV6-5 and TRBJ1-2, with D tentatively TRBD1 (6 bases). CDR1 is MNHEY, CDR2 SVGAGI, per germline. Trimming removed 4 bases from V and 4 bases from J, with 10 bases in between. The CDR3 sequence is 13 residues long. CDR3 in DNA: TGTGCCAGCAGTTCAGGGGATCGCTATGGCTACACCTTC. Encoded protein: CASSSGDRYGYTF.

The rearrangement links TRBV6-5 to TRBJ2-7, with D unresolved. The CDR3 runs to 12 residues. V was trimmed by 4 bases and J by 2 bases, leaving 6 bases between them. From germline, CDR1 is MNHEY and CDR2 SVGAGI. The CDR3 sequence: CASSSDTYEQYF. For the CDR3, the DNA is TGTGCCAGCAGTTCCGACACCTACGAGCAGTACTTC.

The chain couples TRBV4-1 to TRBJ1-6; 9 bases are a match to TRBD1. Germline loops: CDR1 MGHRA, CDR2 YSYEKL. The CDR3 covers 16 residues. The trim removed 4 bases at V and 8 bases at J, leaving 9 bases unmatched. The CDR3 DNA sequence: TGCGCCAGCAGCCCGTTTGGGGACAGGGCCGATTCACCCCTCCACTTT. Residues: CASSPFGDRADSPLHF.

This clone was found once. The chain is built from TRBV12-3 or TRBV12-4 and TRBJ1-3, with D hard to call. The V end was cut by 3 bases, the J end by 3 bases, with 3 bases between. This CDR3 contains 12 residues. The CDR3 protein is CASSFYGNTIYF. The CDR3 DNA reads TGTGCCAGCAGTTTTTATGGAAACACCATATATTTT.

J is TRBJ1-2 and V is TRBV2, with D unresolved. Deletions cut 5 bases from V and 8 bases from J, with 21 bases between. This CDR3 contains 15 residues. Germline V gives CDR1 SNHLY, CDR2 FYNNEI. The CDR3 reads CASSPWEGRIGGYTF. The CDR3 bases are TGTGCCAGCAGTCCTTGGGAGGGAAGGATTGGGGGCTACACCTTC.

The rearrangement uses TRBV4-3 and TRBJ2-2; TRBD2 aligns across 10 bases. CDR3 size: 17 residues. J lost 6 bases, V lost 0 bases, and 7 bases had no gene match. CDR1 LGHNA and CDR2 YSLEER come from the germline V gene. In DNA, the CDR3 is TGCGCCAGCAGCCAAGAGGGTCTAGCGGGAGTACCCGGGGAGCTGTTTTTT. Translating it yields CASSQEGLAGVPGELFF.

This clone was seen a few times. The chain employs TRBV5-1 and TRBJ1-1, with a possible D match to TRBD1 (5 bases). Germline CDR1 and CDR2: SGHRS and YFSETQ. With 4 bases removed from V and 5 bases from J, the gap between germline ends came to 12 bases. The CDR3 totals 13 residues. CDR3 nucleotide sequence: TGCGCCAGCAGCGAGGAGGGGTTAACTGAAGCTTTCTTT. It translates to CASSEEGLTEAFF.